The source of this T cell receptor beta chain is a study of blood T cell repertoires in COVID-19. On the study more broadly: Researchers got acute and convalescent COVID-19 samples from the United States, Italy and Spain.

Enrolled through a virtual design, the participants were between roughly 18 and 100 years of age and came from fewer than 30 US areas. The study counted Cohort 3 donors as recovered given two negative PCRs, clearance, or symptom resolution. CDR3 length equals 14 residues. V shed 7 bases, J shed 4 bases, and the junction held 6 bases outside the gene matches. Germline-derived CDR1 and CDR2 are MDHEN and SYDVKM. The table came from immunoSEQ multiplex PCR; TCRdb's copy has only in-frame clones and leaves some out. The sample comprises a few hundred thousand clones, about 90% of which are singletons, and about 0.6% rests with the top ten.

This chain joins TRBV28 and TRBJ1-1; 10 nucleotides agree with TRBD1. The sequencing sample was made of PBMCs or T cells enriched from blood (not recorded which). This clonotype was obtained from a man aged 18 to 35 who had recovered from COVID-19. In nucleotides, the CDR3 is TGTGCCAGCATTCGGGACAGGGGAAGCACTGAAGCTTTCTTT. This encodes CASIRDRGSTEAFF.